This T cell receptor (beta chain) comes out of a study of T cell clonality in common variable immunodeficiency. Broader study findings: Patient heterogeneity in the CVID cohort limited correlations between repertoire features and clinical complications. TCRbeta clonality was increased in CVID versus healthy controls.

Some clones are missing from TCRdb's copy, which holds only in-frame ones; the method was immunoSEQ multiplex PCR. This sample carries tens of thousands of clones, none of them present only once. V was cut by 1 base and J by 1 base, with 5 bases left in between. The CDR3 spans 13 residues. The V gene's germline CDR1 is KGHSH and CDR2 LQKENI. This clone was detected many times. Its antigen is undetermined. The sequence runs out 3 residues before the end of the CDR3; the remainder is reconstructed from the germline J gene. This rearrangement joins TRBV18 to TRBJ2-7, with D unresolved. What was sequenced was peripheral blood mononuclear cells. This receptor was obtained from a person between 18 and 75 years old in good health. The covered CDR3 bases are TGTGCCAGCTCACCACTACAATCCTACGAG. Encoded protein: CASSPLQSYE. The entire CDR3 protein is CASSPLQSYEQYF.